These T cell receptor beta chains were read from a single sample in a study of T cell responses to AZD1222 COVID-19 vaccine. Only in-frame clones appear in the TCRdb table, and some are missing; sequencing was by immunoSEQ multiplex PCR. The profile shows approximately 88,000 clones, about 78% of them singletons. The material was peripheral blood, obtained on day 0 of AZD1222 vaccination. The source is an adult in good health. The CDR3 runs from the conserved cysteine through the conserved F or W. A D gene is named only where the DNA matches it firmly. Only some rows state a clone size, as once, few, many or a class for expanded clones.

CDR3nt: TGTGCCAGCAGTTTCATGGGGCGGGGGGCTCGGCAAGAGACCCAGTACTTC; CDR3aa: CASSFMGRGARQETQYF; j_gene: TRBJ2-5; v_gene: TRBV28; d_gene: TRBD2; abundance: NA
CDR3nt: TGTGCCAGTAATGGGGACCTCAATCAGCCCCAGCATTTT; CDR3aa: CASNGDLNQPQHF; j_gene: TRBJ1-5; v_gene: TRBV19; d_gene: NA; abundance: once
CDR3nt: TGTGCCAGCAGCTTGACGACTATTCAAGAGACCCAGTACTTC; CDR3aa: CASSLTTIQETQYF; j_gene: TRBJ2-5; v_gene: TRBV5-6; d_gene: NA; abundance: NA
CDR3nt: TGTGCCACCAGCAGAGACCAAAATGAAAAACTGTTTTTT; CDR3aa: CATSRDQNEKLFF; j_gene: TRBJ1-4; v_gene: TRBV15; d_gene: NA; abundance: NA
CDR3nt: TGTGCCAGCAGCCCTGGACAGGGGGTGACTGAAGCTTTCTTT; CDR3aa: CASSPGQGVTEAFF; j_gene: TRBJ1-1; v_gene: TRBV9; d_gene: TRBD1; abundance: NA
CDR3nt: TGTGCCAGCAGCCAGGGACAGGGTGATAACTATGGCTACACCTTC; CDR3aa: CASSQGQGDNYGYTF; j_gene: TRBJ1-2; v_gene: TRBV7-9; d_gene: TRBD1; abundance: NA
CDR3nt: TGTGCCAGCAAGTTGACAGGGGACTATGGCTACACCTTC; CDR3aa: CASKLTGDYGYTF; j_gene: TRBJ1-2; v_gene: TRBV6-5; d_gene: TRBD1; abundance: once
CDR3nt: TGTGCCAGCAGCCGGACTAGAGGGTCCGGGGAGCTGTTTTTT; CDR3aa: CASSRTRGSGELFF; j_gene: TRBJ2-2; v_gene: TRBV11-3; d_gene: TRBD2; abundance: once
CDR3nt: TGTGCCAGTAGAGGATTGCCCTGGAGTGAGCAGTTCTTC; CDR3aa: CASRGLPWSEQFF; j_gene: TRBJ2-1; v_gene: TRBV19; d_gene: NA; abundance: NA
CDR3nt: TGTGCCAGCAGCCTGAGTCTCTCTGGGGCCAACGTCCTGACTTTC; CDR3aa: CASSLSLSGANVLTF; j_gene: TRBJ2-6; v_gene: TRBV5-5; d_gene: NA; abundance: NA
CDR3nt: TGCGCCAGCAGTGAATTACAGGCTAACACTGAAGCTTTCTTT; CDR3aa: CASSELQANTEAFF; j_gene: TRBJ1-1; v_gene: TRBV10-2; d_gene: NA; abundance: few
CDR3nt: TGTGCCAGCAGCCACGGACAGGCGTTCAATGAGCAGTTCTTC; CDR3aa: CASSHGQAFNEQFF; j_gene: TRBJ2-1; v_gene: TRBV4-2; d_gene: TRBD1; abundance: NA
CDR3nt: TGTGCCAGCAGCTTGGCGGCGGGAGGGGTCGAGCAGTACTTC; CDR3aa: CASSLAAGGVEQYF; j_gene: TRBJ2-7; v_gene: TRBV5-4; d_gene: TRBD2; abundance: NA